Presented here are 18 T cell receptor beta chains from one specimen sequenced in a study of T cells expressing NK-cell markers. TCRdb re-called the 5' RACE reads and gives one entry per CDR3 protein, without DNA. The listing records some 410,000 distinct CDR3 sequences. The specimen sequenced was blood T cells: a sorted CD56 or NKG2C T cell subset, CD4+ or CD8+ T cells, or bulk PBMC T cells (not recorded which). The receptors stem from a woman between 18 and 75 years old in good health.

V gene TRBV10-3 combines with J gene TRBJ2-7. Germline-derived CDR1 and CDR2 are ENHRY and SYGVKD. The CDR3 length is 11 residues. This chain's CDR3 is CAIRDRYEQYF.

The genes are TRBV29-1 and TRBJ1-4; as DNA is missing, the TRBD1 call by TCRdb cannot be tested. Germline-derived CDR1 and CDR2 are SQVTM and ANQGSEA. This CDR3 has 13 amino acids. CDR3 protein: CSGRDPGDEKLFF.

CDR3 residues: CASSSGLAGRVSDTQYF. V is TRBV7-9 and J is TRBJ2-3; the D call from TCRdb, TRBD2, cannot be confirmed without DNA. Germline assignment: CDR1 SEHNR and CDR2 FQNEAQ (reference sequence). This CDR3 contains 17 residues.

The chain links TRBV12-3 or TRBV12-4 to TRBJ2-1; the TRBD2 assignment by TCRdb is unverifiable without DNA. There are 16 residues in the CDR3. The CDR3 is CASRRSGGRTYNEQFF.

V gene TRBV4-2 combines with J gene TRBJ2-1. The CDR3 has 15 amino acids. CDR1 is LGHNA and CDR2 is YNFKEQ in the germline V gene. The CDR3 here is CASSQGGERHNEQFF.

This rearrangement joins TRBV7-2 to TRBJ1-1; TCRdb's D gene call, TRBD1, goes unchecked for lack of DNA. The CDR3 runs 15 residues. Germline V lookup: CDR1 SGHTA, CDR2 FQGNSA. The CDR3 is CASSAPGRTNTEAFF.

This chain connects TRBV9 to TRBJ1-1. Per the germline V gene, CDR1 is SGDLS and CDR2 is YYNGEE. CDR3 length equals 15 residues. The CDR3 sequence: CASSSTTGVYSLAFF.

This sequence joins TRBV7-9 and TRBJ2-3; TCRdb picks TRBD2, but there is no DNA to check that call. CDR1 and CDR2 from the germline V gene are SEHNR and FQNEAQ (reference sequence). This CDR3 has 16 amino acids. The CDR3 loop is CASSLEFLAGTDTQYF. The complete variable domain, with remaining parts taken from reference TRBV7-9 and TRBJ2-3, reads DTGVSQNPRHKITKRGQNVTFRCDPISEHNRLYWYRQTLGQGPEFLTYFQNEAQLEKSRLLSDRFSAERPKGSFSTLEIQRTEQGDSAMYLCASSLEFLAGTDTQYFGPGTRLTVL.

J is TRBJ1-2 and V is TRBV5-1; the TRBD1 assignment by TCRdb is unverifiable without DNA. The germline CDR1 and CDR2 sequences are SGHRS and YFSETQ. This CDR3 contains 14 residues. The CDR3 here is CASSLTTDSYGYTF.

The V gene is TRBV3-1, the J gene TRBJ1-5. CDR1 and CDR2 (germline): LGHDT, YNNKEL (reference sequence). This CDR3 contains 14 residues. The CDR3 region is CASSQGRGSEPQHF.

V usage is TRBV5-1 and J usage is TRBJ2-7; TCRdb names TRBD1, which stays unverified in the absence of DNA. The CDR3 loop spans 15 amino acids. Per germline, CDR1 SGHRS and CDR2 YFSETQ. CDR3 in amino acids: CASSPTGGHSYEQYF. The full variable domain, rest sourced from reference TRBV5-1 and TRBJ2-7, is KAGVTQTPRYLIKTRGQQVTLSCSPISGHRSVSWYQQTPGQGLQFLFEYFSETQRNKGNFPGRFSGRQFSNSRSEMNVSTLELGDSALYLCASSPTGGHSYEQYFGPGTRLTVT.

The V gene is TRBV20-1, the J gene TRBJ2-1; TCRdb names TRBD2, which stays unverified in the absence of DNA. The CDR3 is made up of 16 amino acids. Per germline, CDR1 DFQATT and CDR2 SNEGSKA (reference sequence). CDR3 in amino acids: CSARDLTSGEYNEQFF.

The rearrangement uses TRBV28 and TRBJ2-7; TCRdb outputs TRBD1, but without DNA this stays unchecked. The CDR3 loop spans 13 amino acids. Germline assignment: CDR1 MDHEN and CDR2 SYDVKM. The CDR3 loop is CASSLGQIYEQYF.

The chain is built from TRBV4-3 and TRBJ2-6; TCRdb's assignment of TRBD1 cannot be checked, as there is no DNA. The CDR3 consists of 13 residues. The germline V gene encodes CDR1 LGHNA and CDR2 YSLEER. The CDR3 loop reads CASRAAGANVLTF.

V and J are TRBV28 and TRBJ1-1; TCRdb's D call of TRBD1 is untestable without DNA. The CDR3 is 14 residues long. CDR1 and CDR2 (germline): MDHEN, SYDVKM. The CDR3 protein is CASAQSLDISEAFF.

The rearrangement uses TRBV27 and TRBJ2-1; TCRdb's D gene call, TRBD2, goes unchecked for lack of DNA. The CDR3 is made up of 16 amino acids. CDR1 and CDR2 from the germline V gene are MNHEY and SMNVEV (reference sequence). The CDR3 sequence is CASSLFGTSSYNEQFF.

The rearrangement uses TRBV7-9 and TRBJ2-5; there is no DNA to check the TCRdb D call of TRBD1. CDR1 is SEHNR, CDR2 FQNEAQ, per germline (reference sequence). CDR3 length: 11 amino acids. CDR3 region: CASSSREVQYF.

The V gene is TRBV14, the J gene TRBJ2-5. Germline CDR1 and CDR2: SGHDN and FVKESK. The CDR3 has 14 residues. CDR3 in amino acids: CASSQDQGLRTQYF.